The 7 T cell receptor beta chains presented below share a single source sample, sequenced in a study of control samples from healthy donors and cancer patients. Measured with immunoSEQ multiplex PCR; TCRdb has only the in-frame clones, and not every one. The data hold around 120,000 clones, with just under 95% observed a single time. Specimen: blood. All receptors come from a man younger than 45 in good health.

This CDR3 is CATSIPTGAQETQYF. In nucleotides, the CDR3 is TGTGCCACCAGCATACCGACAGGGGCCCAAGAGACCCAGTACTTC. The chain uses TRBV15 and TRBJ2-5; 8 bases match TRBD1. Germline V gene lookup returns CDR1 LNHNV and CDR2 YYDKDF (reference sequence). The CDR3 has 15 residues. J was trimmed by 1 base and V by 4 bases; bases with no gene match: 5.

In nucleotides, the CDR3 is TGTGCCAGCAGTTTGGTGGCCTTTTCCTCACCCCTCCACTTT. Its translation: CASSLVAFSSPLHF. The rearrangement uses TRBV28 and TRBJ1-6, with no clear D. Germline lookup yields CDR1 MDHEN and CDR2 SYDVKM. CDR3 length equals 14 residues. Trimming left V 3 bases short and J 10 bases short, with 13 bases between.

This chain joins TRBV5-5 and TRBJ2-7; either TRBD1 or TRBD2 may fit D (6 bases each). The germline gives CDR1 SGHKS, CDR2 YYEKEE (reference sequence). The length of the CDR3 is 16 residues. V lost 0 bases to trimming and J lost 2 bases, with 15 bases between them. The chain's CDR3 is CASSLATGAGTYEQYF. CDR3 nucleotide sequence: TGTGCCAGCAGCTTGGCCACGGGGGCAGGAACCTACGAGCAGTACTTC.

The rearrangement uses TRBV4-1 and TRBJ1-4; D ambiguous. The CDR3 contains 12 residues. Trimming took 4 bases from V and 10 from J, leaving 10 bases between them. Germline lookup yields CDR1 MGHRA and CDR2 YSYEKL. This CDR3 reads CASSPPDGKLFF. CDR3 DNA sequence: TGCGCCAGCAGCCCCCCGGATGGAAAACTGTTTTTT.

J is TRBJ1-5 and V is TRBV19, with 9 bases matching TRBD1. V shed 3 bases and J 7 bases; nucleotides not matched to a gene: 7. The CDR3 length is 15 residues. Germline V gene sequence: CDR1 LNHDA, CDR2 SQIVND (reference sequence). Here the CDR3 DNA reads TGTGCCAGTAGTATGGGCACAGGGGGCTGGCAGCCCCAGCATTTT. Protein product: CASSMGTGGWQPQHF.

The CDR3 DNA is TGTGCCAGCTCATCCGACAGGAACACTGAAGCTTTCTTT. It is translated as CASSSDRNTEAFF. V is TRBV18 and J is TRBJ1-1; possibly TRBD1 for D (5 bases). The CDR3 is made up of 13 amino acids. The V gene lost 5 bases and the J gene lost 1 base, with 8 bases spanning the gap. Germline lookup yields CDR1 KGHSH and CDR2 LQKENI.

In this sample, this clone turned up once. The chain employs TRBV30 and TRBJ2-3; D is perhaps TRBD2 (6 bases). The CDR3 is 15 amino acids. V was clipped by 2 bases and J by 6 bases, with 18 bases between them. Per the germline V gene, CDR1 is GTSNPN and CDR2 is SVGIG (reference sequence). The CDR3 DNA sequence: TGTGCCTGGAGTAGGAGGGCGGGTGGAGCGGATACGCAGTATTTT. Its protein product is CAWSRRAGGADTQYF.